One sample yielded the 29 T cell receptor beta chains listed below, sequenced in a study of blood T cell repertoires in COVID-19 (dated by TCRdb to the early 2020s). The protocol used for the library was the immunoSEQ multiplex PCR assay. Drawn from immuneACCESS, this table holds only the in-frame rearrangements with V and J called that TCRdb kept. Clones are partly lost; checked studies trace under half to an unresolved V gene and leave the rest unexplained. A total of about 98,000 clones appear in this sample, 87% of them only once. 2% to 2.5% of the sample comes from the top ten. The sequenced material came from peripheral blood. Receptors originate from a man aged 50-59 years with active COVID-19.

The count of this clone is one. The chain joins TRBV18 to TRBJ2-5, with a tentative D call TRBD2 (5 bases). The CDR3 totals 12 residues. CDR1 and CDR2 from the germline V gene are KGHSH and LQKENI. Trimming pared 2 bases from V and 5 bases from J, leaving 6 bases between. The CDR3 protein is CASSPTRETQYF. In DNA, the CDR3 is TGTGCCAGCTCACCAACTAGGGAGACCCAGTACTTC.

This chain connects TRBV27 to TRBJ1-5, with D hard to call. The germline V gene encodes CDR1 MNHEY and CDR2 SMNVEV (reference sequence). V lost 3 bases, J lost 8 bases, and 23 bases lay in between. This CDR3 spans 17 amino acids. The CDR3: CASSFLRRSSPGKPQHF. CDR3 nucleotide sequence: TGTGCCAGCAGTTTTCTCCGACGTTCGTCGCCGGGGAAGCCCCAGCATTTT.

This clone occurred once. This rearrangement joins TRBV9 to TRBJ1-2; 7 positions agree with TRBD1. Per germline, CDR1 SGDLS and CDR2 YYNGEE. The CDR3 runs to 15 residues. V lost 0 bases to trimming and J lost 14 bases; unmatched junction nucleotides: 16. CDR3 in DNA: TGTGCCAGCAGCGTAGACGACAGGGCTACCAGTGGGGCTACCTTC. This codes for CASSVDDRATSGATF.

Here the CDR3 DNA reads TGTGCCAGCAGCTCCGGGGGACGGAGCACAGATACGCAGTATTTT. Translating it yields CASSSGGRSTDTQYF. The chain uses TRBV11-2 and TRBJ2-3, with D possibly TRBD2 on 6 matching bases. This CDR3 comprises 15 residues. V lost 4 bases and J lost 0, with 11 bases in between. Germline values: CDR1 SGHAT, CDR2 FQNNGV.

The chain has TRBV5-6 and TRBJ2-2, with 8 bases matching TRBD1. CDR1 is SGHDT and CDR2 is YYEEEE in the germline V gene. The CDR3 runs to 15 residues. V gave up 2 bases and J gave up 3 bases; unmatched junction bases: 3. This CDR3 is CASSFWTGHTGELFF. The CDR3 DNA reads TGTGCCAGCAGCTTCTGGACAGGGCACACCGGGGAGCTGTTTTTT.

The chain employs TRBV7-9 and TRBJ2-7; 8 bases align to TRBD1. Germline assignment: CDR1 SEHNR and CDR2 FQNEAQ (reference sequence). Trimming removed 5 bases from V and 2 bases from J; junction bases left unmatched: 14. The CDR3 sequence is 17 residues long. The CDR3 spells CASSQTDPGTGPYEQYF. For the CDR3, the DNA is TGTGCCAGCAGCCAAACCGATCCCGGGACAGGCCCCTACGAGCAGTACTTC. The whole variable domain, filled in from reference TRBV7-9 and TRBJ2-7, reads DTGVSQNPRHKITKRGQNVTFRCDPISEHNRLYWYRQTLGQGPEFLTYFQNEAQLEKSRLLSDRFSAERPKGSFSTLEIQRTEQGDSAMYLCASSQTDPGTGPYEQYFGPGTRLTVT.

The chain has TRBV5-1 and TRBJ2-3, with D perhaps TRBD2 (6 bases). Trimming pared 0 bases from V and 0 bases from J, leaving 14 bases between. Germline V CDR1 and CDR2: SGHRS, YFSETQ. The CDR3 covers 17 residues. The CDR3 protein is CASSLGTGDSSTDTQYF. In DNA form, the CDR3 reads TGCGCCAGCAGCTTGGGAACGGGAGACTCTAGCACAGATACGCAGTATTTT.

The chain uses TRBV7-8 and TRBJ1-2; maybe TRBD1 (5 bases). CDR1 is SGHVS, CDR2 FQNEAQ, per germline. Trimming removed 1 base at V and 5 bases at J, with 11 bases between. This CDR3 spans 14 amino acids. The CDR3 protein is CASSLEVRTYGYTF. The CDR3 DNA sequence: TGTGCCAGCAGCTTAGAGGTCAGGACATATGGCTACACCTTC.

The V call is TRBV27, the J call TRBJ2-7, with D maybe TRBD1 (6 bases). V was cut by 8 bases and J by 2 bases, with 13 bases left in between. Germline-derived CDR1 and CDR2 are MNHEY and SMNVEV (reference sequence). CDR3 length: 13 residues. The CDR3 DNA sequence: TGTGCCAGCCGGTTAAGGGGGACCTACGAGCAGTACTTC. Amino acid sequence: CASRLRGTYEQYF.

The genes are TRBV6-1 and TRBJ1-1; TRBD1 agrees at 7 bases. With V trimmed by 1 base and J by 7 bases, 9 bases remained unmatched. The germline CDR1 and CDR2 sequences are MNHNS and SASEGT. CDR3 length equals 15 residues. Here the CDR3 reads CASSEGSGQVNEAFF. CDR3 DNA sequence: TGTGCCAGCAGTGAAGGGTCTGGACAGGTGAATGAAGCTTTCTTT.

The rearrangement joins TRBV12-1 to TRBJ2-1; the DNA was not used to check the table's D call, TRBD2. TRBV12-1 is annotated as a pseudogene. This CDR3 is 14 amino acids long. The CDR3 nucleotides read TGTGCCTCCCTCCCCCTAACCGGGGTACGGGTCCAGTTCTTC. Its protein is CASLPLTGVRVQFF.

A note on this clone: Relative to the germline gene, one junction end is altered; a read error may explain this. The chain recombines TRBV7-2 with TRBJ2-7, with D possibly matching TRBD2 (5 bases). The CDR3 runs 14 residues. Looked up from germline, CDR1 is SGHTA and CDR2 is FQGNSA. The CDR3 DNA is TGTGCCAGCAGCCCGACGGCCACCCAGGCGCCCCGGGGCTTC. Amino acid sequence: CASSPTATQAPRGF.

This chain uses TRBV6-2 or TRBV6-3 with TRBJ1-5; tentative D call: TRBD1 (6 bases). The CDR3 has 14 amino acids. CDR1 is MNHEY and CDR2 is SVGEGT in the germline V gene. Trimming removed 1 base at V and 9 bases at J, with 13 bases between. The CDR3 loop is CASSYLTGLGPQHF. CDR3 DNA: TGTGCCAGCAGTTACTTGACAGGCCTTGGGCCCCAGCATTTT.

The CDR3, as DNA: TGTGCCAGCAGCGACTCAGGGGGTAGGGGTGCAGCTTTCTTT. Translating it yields CASSDSGGRGAAFF. This chain connects TRBV3-1 (or the pseudogene TRBV3-2) to TRBJ1-1; 7 nucleotides align to TRBD1. The CDR3 sequence is 14 residues long. After removal of 5 bases from V and 10 bases from J, the junction contained 13 bases not matched to a gene. Germline V gene data show CDR1 as LGHDT and CDR2 as YNNKEL (reference sequence).

The J gene is TRBJ2-1, the V gene TRBV5-1, with 7 bases aligning to TRBD1. CDR3 length: 15 amino acids. The V segment lost 4 bases and the J segment 9 bases; nucleotides outside the gene matches: 13. Per the germline V gene, CDR1 is SGHRS and CDR2 is YFSETQ. CDR3 coding DNA: TGCGCCAGCAGCGAGAATATCGGGACAGTGGGTGAGCAGTTCTTC. It specifies CASSENIGTVGEQFF.

This chain uses TRBV27 with TRBJ2-7, with TRBD1 matching over 10 bases. The CDR3 spans 14 residues. Losses at the gene ends were 2 bases for V and 2 bases for J; bases not matched to a gene: 0. CDR1 MNHEY and CDR2 SMNVEV come from the germline V gene (reference sequence). DNA of the CDR3: TGTGCCAGCAGTTTAGGGACAGGGGCCTACGAGCAGTACTTC. This encodes CASSLGTGAYEQYF.

This chain uses TRBV6-2 or TRBV6-3 with TRBJ1-1; 7 nucleotides agree with TRBD1. The CDR3 runs 14 residues. V shed 6 bases and J 4 bases; nucleotides not matched to a gene: 8. Germline V gives CDR1 MNHEY, CDR2 SVGEGT. This chain's CDR3 is CASSPRQGSTEAFF. The CDR3 DNA follows: TGTGCCAGCAGCCCGAGACAGGGTTCCACTGAAGCTTTCTTT.

This clone occurred a few times. CDR3 in amino acids: CASSLTPGSTGELFF. The CDR3 bases are TGCGCCAGCAGCTTGACCCCAGGAAGCACCGGGGAGCTGTTTTTT. The chain uses TRBV5-1 and TRBJ2-2, with D unclear. The CDR3 covers 15 residues. The V gene lost 1 base and the J gene lost 4 bases, with 11 bases spanning the gap. Per germline, CDR1 SGHRS and CDR2 YFSETQ.

The count of this clone is one. The V call is TRBV6-6, the J call TRBJ1-2, with 9 bases aligning to TRBD1. This CDR3 region has 16 residues. CDR1 and CDR2 from the germline V gene are MNHNY and SVGAGI (reference sequence). Trimming at V came to 5 bases and at J to 5 bases, leaving 12 bases not matched to a gene. The CDR3 spells CASSTPGTGTLYGYTF. The CDR3 nucleotides are TGTGCCAGCAGTACCCCCGGGACAGGGACTTTATATGGCTACACCTTC.

The V gene is TRBV9, the J gene TRBJ2-1; 9 bases are shared with TRBD1. CDR3 size: 17 residues. V shed 3 bases, J shed 3 bases, and the junction held 10 bases outside the gene matches. In germline, CDR1 is SGDLS, CDR2 YYNGEE. The CDR3, as DNA: TGTGCCAGCAGCGCTCCCCCCGGGACAGGGTACTACAATGAGCAGTTCTTC. Protein product: CASSAPPGTGYYNEQFF.

The chain couples TRBV7-9 to TRBJ1-4; TRBD1 might be the D (5 bases). Germline lookup yields CDR1 SEHNR and CDR2 FQNEAQ (reference sequence). V was pared by 3 bases and J by 3 bases, with 8 bases between. The CDR3 sequence is 14 residues long. The CDR3 sequence: CASSFEGANEKLFF. The CDR3 bases are TGTGCCAGCAGCTTCGAAGGGGCTAATGAAAAACTGTTTTTT.

The CDR3 coding sequence is TGTGCCAGCAGTTACGATCCCTTCGGACAGGTGAACACTGAAGCTTTCTTT. This codes for CASSYDPFGQVNTEAFF. The genes are TRBV6-2 or TRBV6-3 and TRBJ1-1; 7 positions agree with TRBD1. J gave up 0 bases and V 2 bases, and 9 bases lay outside the gene matches. The CDR3 is 17 amino acids. Looked up from germline, CDR1 is MNHEY and CDR2 is SVGEGT.

This clone was detected once. This chain links TRBV7-8 with TRBJ1-1, with no clear D. Germline V gene lookup returns CDR1 SGHVS and CDR2 FQNEAQ. The CDR3 has 14 amino acids. The germline V and J ends were trimmed by 5 bases and 6 bases, with 16 bases remaining between them. The CDR3 protein is CASSPREGGAEAFF. The CDR3, as DNA: TGTGCCAGCAGCCCCCGTGAAGGCGGGGCTGAAGCTTTCTTT.

This chain links TRBV11-2 with TRBJ2-5; the D gene is possibly TRBD1 (7 bases). The CDR3 spans 14 residues. V lost 5 bases, J lost 2 bases, and 12 bases lay in between. Germline CDR1 and CDR2: SGHAT and FQNNGV. The CDR3 sequence is CASSRRGVQETQYF. The CDR3 DNA reads TGTGCCAGCAGCCGCAGGGGGGTACAAGAGACCCAGTACTTC.

This clone was seen just once. This sequence joins TRBV18 and TRBJ1-4; TRBD1 agrees at 9 bases. The CDR3 sequence is 16 residues long. The V segment lost 3 bases and the J segment 3 bases; nucleotides outside the gene matches: 5. Germline CDR1 reads KGHSH; CDR2 reads LQKENI. CDR3 protein: CASSPGQGSSNEKLFF. The CDR3 DNA reads TGTGCCAGCTCACCGGGACAGGGATCATCTAATGAAAAACTGTTTTTT. Filled out from reference TRBV18 and TRBJ1-4, the complete variable domain reads NAGVMQNPRHLVRRRGQEARLRCSPMKGHSHVYWYRQLPEEGLKFMVYLQKENIIDESGMPKERFSAEFPKEGPSILRIQQVVRGDSAAYFCASSPGQGSSNEKLFFGSGTQLSVL.

This sequence joins TRBV4-2 and TRBJ2-3; unclear D gene. The CDR3 length is 13 residues. Trimming removed 8 bases from V and 1 base from J, with 10 bases in between. The germline gives CDR1 LGHNA, CDR2 YNFKEQ. The CDR3 is CASPRIGTDTQYF. The CDR3 DNA reads as TGTGCCAGCCCTAGGATTGGCACAGATACGCAGTATTTT.

The chain carries TRBV15 and TRBJ1-1; possibly TRBD1 for D (5 bases). Germline V CDR1 and CDR2: LNHNV, YYDKDF (reference sequence). This CDR3 has 14 amino acids. V lost 2 bases, J lost 6 bases, and 13 bases lay in between. The CDR3 here is CATSRLGVKAEAFF. CDR3 nucleotides: TGTGCCACCAGCAGACTAGGGGTTAAGGCTGAAGCTTTCTTT.

This chain connects TRBV18 to TRBJ2-5, with 9 bases fitting TRBD2. Germline V gene lookup returns CDR1 KGHSH and CDR2 LQKENI. Trimming removed 3 bases from V and 5 bases from J; junction bases left unmatched: 22. This CDR3 is 20 amino acids long. CDR3 in amino acids: CASSPAFIGAGGPEEETQYF. The CDR3 DNA reads TGTGCCAGCTCACCGGCGTTCATTGGTGCGGGAGGGCCCGAGGAGGAGACCCAGTACTTC. Filled out from reference TRBV18 and TRBJ2-5, the complete variable domain reads NAGVMQNPRHLVRRRGQEARLRCSPMKGHSHVYWYRQLPEEGLKFMVYLQKENIIDESGMPKERFSAEFPKEGPSILRIQQVVRGDSAAYFCASSPAFIGAGGPEEETQYFGPGTRLLVL.

The chain links TRBV11-2 to TRBJ2-1, with D possibly matching TRBD2 (7 bases). CDR1 SGHAT and CDR2 FQNNGV come from the germline V gene. Trimming pared 2 bases from V and 6 bases from J, leaving 17 bases between. The length of the CDR3 is 16 residues. The CDR3 coding sequence is TGTGCCAGCAGCTTATATACGCCGGGGGGCGGCAATGAGCAGTTCTTC. Translating it yields CASSLYTPGGGNEQFF.